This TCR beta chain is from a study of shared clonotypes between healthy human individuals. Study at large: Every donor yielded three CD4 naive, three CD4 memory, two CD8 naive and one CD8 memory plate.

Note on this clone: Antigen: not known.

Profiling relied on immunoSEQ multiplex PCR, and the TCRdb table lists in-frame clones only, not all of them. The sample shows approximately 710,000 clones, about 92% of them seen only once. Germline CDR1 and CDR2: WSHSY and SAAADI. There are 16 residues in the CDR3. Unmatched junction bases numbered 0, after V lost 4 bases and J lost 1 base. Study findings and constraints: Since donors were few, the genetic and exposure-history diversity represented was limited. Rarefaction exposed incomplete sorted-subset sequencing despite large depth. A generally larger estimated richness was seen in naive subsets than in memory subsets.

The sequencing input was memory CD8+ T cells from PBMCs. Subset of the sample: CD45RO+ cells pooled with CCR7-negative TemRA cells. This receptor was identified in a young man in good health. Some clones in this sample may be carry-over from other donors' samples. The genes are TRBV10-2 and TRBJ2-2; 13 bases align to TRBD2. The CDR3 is CASSGLAGGNTGELFF. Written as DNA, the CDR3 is TGCGCCAGCAGTGGACTAGCGGGAGGGAACACCGGGGAGCTGTTTTTT.